This TCR beta chain appears in the sequencing data of a study of chemoradiotherapy in HPV16-positive cancers. Overall study context: Candidate HPV-specific T-cell clones and common TCR motifs came from functional assays in a couple of HPV16-positive patients. Study observations and caveats: Only a couple of HPV16-positive patients supplied the functional HPV-specificity definition.

Germline V gene data show CDR1 as MGHRA and CDR2 as YSYEKL. CDR3 length: 16 residues. Trimming left V 0 bases short and J 2 bases short, with 11 bases between. Over chemoradiotherapy, repertoires were sampled more than once. A note on this clone: Its matching antigen is unknown.

The method was immunoSEQ multiplex PCR; TCRdb's version includes in-frame clones alone and lacks a portion of them. The repertoire holds over 35,000 clones, with around 82% as singletons. The specimen was blood, collected from a patient who underwent chemoradiotherapy. The rearrangement links TRBV4-1 to TRBJ1-3; D is perhaps TRBD1 (6 bases). The source of this sequence is a human donor with HPV-associated anogenital cancer. The CDR3 loop reads CASSQDEAGAGNTIYF. The CDR3 bases are TGCGCCAGCAGCCAAGATGAGGCAGGGGCTGGAAACACCATATATTTT.